This T cell receptor beta chain derives from a study of blood T cells in healthy people across ages. Study-wide context: Every two T cells gave about one barcoded beta molecule via template switching.

CDR1 SEHNR and CDR2 FQNEAQ come from the germline V gene (reference sequence). Trimming removed 0 bases at V and 8 bases at J, with 11 bases between. The CDR3 runs 15 residues. Total RNA amounts of at least 6 micrograms were extracted per sample. PCR was performed a second time for about 6 to 12 cycles using a sample-barcoded 5' primer and a J-beta primer mix. Each TCR beta cDNA got a 12-nucleotide random molecular identifier. All samples gave at least 2.5 million CDR3-containing paired-end reads. TCRdb passed the 5' RACE reads through MiXCR, listing each CDR3 protein once. The top ten hold about two fifths of the sample, which has about 640,000 distinct CDR3 sequences, approximately 59% seen once.

The chain joins TRBV7-9 to TRBJ1-6, with D tentatively TRBD1 (5 bases). This TCR was recovered from a man aged 60 to 69 in good health. Sequenced: blood. Here the CDR3 reads CASSLAGQEHSPLHF. CDR3 nucleotide sequence: TGTGCCAGCAGCTTAGCGGGGCAGGAACATTCACCCCTCCACTTT.